A selection of T cell receptor beta chains follows, all from one sample in a study of OX40 agonist ivuxolimab in advanced cancers. TCRdb keeps only in-frame clones here, not all; method: immunoSEQ multiplex PCR. The profile covers about 80,000 clones, with around 85% appearing a single time and 1.5% to 2% taken by the ten largest. The sample here was CD4+ or CD8+ T cells sorted from blood, taken in a trial of the OX40 agonist ivuxolimab. These receptors all stem from an adult with an advanced solid tumor such as melanoma, head and neck, liver or kidney cancer. Both conserved end residues are part of each CDR3. The D gene is left open where the match is weak. The size of a clone is reported for some rows only, either as once, few or many, or as a class for expanded clones.

J gene: TRBJ2-7
clone size: .
V gene: TRBV7-2
D gene: .
CDR3 DNA: TGTGCCAGCAGCCCAGACAACTACGAGCAGTACTTC
CDR3 protein: CASSPDNYEQYF

J gene: TRBJ2-1
clone size: .
V gene: TRBV6-1
D gene: .
CDR3 DNA: TGTGCCAGCAGTGAAGGGGGGACTTATGAGCAGTTCTTC
CDR3 protein: CASSEGGTYEQFF

J gene: TRBJ1-1
clone size: .
V gene: TRBV11-2
D gene: .
CDR3 DNA: TGTGCCAGCAGCTCCCGCGGGGGGGGGATCGGTACTGAAGCTTTCTTT
CDR3 protein: CASSSRGGGIGTEAFF

J gene: TRBJ1-1
clone size: .
V gene: TRBV5-1
D gene: .
CDR3 DNA: TGCGCCAGCAGCTTGCCGGGTGCCGACACTGAAGCTTTCTTT
CDR3 protein: CASSLPGADTEAFF

J gene: TRBJ1-3
clone size: .
V gene: TRBV4-1
D gene: .
CDR3 DNA: TGCGCCAGCAGCCAAGCAGGGATGTATGGAAACACCATATATTTT
CDR3 protein: CASSQAGMYGNTIYF

J gene: TRBJ1-6
clone size: few
V gene: TRBV4-2
D gene: .
CDR3 DNA: TGTGCCAGCAGCCATTCCCTCTTGGCCCTCGGGGAGGACAATTCACCCCTCCACTTT
CDR3 protein: CASSHSLLALGEDNSPLHF

J gene: TRBJ2-7
clone size: .
V gene: TRBV10-3
D gene: TRBD2
CDR3 DNA: TGTGCCATCAGTGAGTCTCTAGCGGGGGGGTCCTACGAGCAGTACTTC
CDR3 protein: CAISESLAGGSYEQYF

J gene: TRBJ2-6
clone size: .
V gene: TRBV6-4
D gene: .
CDR3 DNA: TGTGCCAGCGGGGCGACAAGCTCTGGGGCCAACGTCCTGACTTTC
CDR3 protein: CASGATSSGANVLTF

J gene: TRBJ1-1
clone size: .
V gene: TRBV18
D gene: .
CDR3 DNA: TGTGCCAGCTCACCGCAGGGGATGAACACTGAAGCTTTCTTT
CDR3 protein: CASSPQGMNTEAFF

J gene: TRBJ1-6
clone size: .
V gene: TRBV6-5
D gene: .
CDR3 DNA: TGTGCCAGCAGCGGGTCGGGACTGATTAATTCACCCCTCCACTTT
CDR3 protein: CASSGSGLINSPLHF

J gene: TRBJ2-3
clone size: few
V gene: TRBV18
D gene: .
CDR3 DNA: TGTGCCAGCTCACCCGGGAACGGGATGTTCGCAGATACGCAGTATTTT
CDR3 protein: CASSPGNGMFADTQYF

J gene: TRBJ2-6
clone size: .
V gene: TRBV18
D gene: .
CDR3 DNA: TGTGCCAGCTCACTACGTCAACAGCTCTCTGGGGCCAACGTCCTGACTTTC
CDR3 protein: CASSLRQQLSGANVLTF

J gene: TRBJ2-7
clone size: .
V gene: TRBV6-1
D gene: .
CDR3 DNA: TGTGCCAGCAGCGACACAGGGATCGGACTACGGCAGTACTTC
CDR3 protein: CASSDTGIGLRQYF

J gene: TRBJ2-7
clone size: .
V gene: TRBV5-4
D gene: TRBD2
CDR3 DNA: TGTGCCAGCAGATTCACCGGGACTAGCGGTGAGCAGTACTTC
CDR3 protein: CASRFTGTSGEQYF

J gene: TRBJ2-3
clone size: .
V gene: TRBV27
D gene: TRBD2
CDR3 DNA: TGTGCCAGCAGTCACGGGGGGGCAGATACGCAGTATTTT
CDR3 protein: CASSHGGADTQYF

J gene: TRBJ2-1
clone size: .
V gene: TRBV30
D gene: TRBD1
CDR3 DNA: TGTGCCTGGAGTACCCCGGGACAGGGTGGGATTGGGCAGTTCTTC
CDR3 protein: CAWSTPGQGGIGQFF

J gene: TRBJ2-1
clone size: .
V gene: TRBV9
D gene: TRBD1
CDR3 DNA: TGTGCCAGCAGCGTCCTCCCAGGGGGTGAGCAGTTCTTC
CDR3 protein: CASSVLPGGEQFF

J gene: TRBJ1-5
clone size: .
V gene: TRBV30
D gene: .
CDR3 DNA: TGTGCCTGGAGTGTACAACGGGGAGGTAAGGGCAATCAGCCCCAGCATTTT
CDR3 protein: CAWSVQRGGKGNQPQHF

J gene: TRBJ1-4
clone size: .
V gene: TRBV7-2
D gene: TRBD1
CDR3 DNA: TGTGCCAGCAGCACTTATCGGACAGGGGGCAGGGAAAAACTGTTTTTT
CDR3 protein: CASSTYRTGGREKLFF

J gene: TRBJ2-1
clone size: few
V gene: TRBV18
D gene: TRBD2
CDR3 DNA: TGTGCCAGCTCACCAGAGACCGGCGGGAGGGGGGTGAATGAGCAGTTCTTC
CDR3 protein: CASSPETGGRGVNEQFF

J gene: TRBJ2-2
clone size: .
V gene: TRBV2
D gene: .
CDR3 DNA: TGTGCCAGCAGGAAGGGCTCGAACACCGGGGAGCTGTTTTTT
CDR3 protein: CASRKGSNTGELFF

J gene: TRBJ2-3
clone size: .
V gene: TRBV7-2
D gene: .
CDR3 DNA: TGTGCCAGCAGCTATACAGGGATCGATTCGGATACGCAGTATTTT
CDR3 protein: CASSYTGIDSDTQYF

J gene: TRBJ1-2
clone size: .
V gene: TRBV25-1
D gene: .
CDR3 DNA: TGTGCCAGCAGTGAAGTCGGCAGGAACTATGGCTACACCTTC
CDR3 protein: CASSEVGRNYGYTF

J gene: TRBJ1-3
clone size: .
V gene: TRBV9
D gene: .
CDR3 DNA: TGTGCCAGCAGCGTCCAGGGGAGCTCTGGAAACACCATATATTTT
CDR3 protein: CASSVQGSSGNTIYF